These 27 T cell receptor beta chains came from one sample sequenced in a study of cytomegalovirus exposure and HLA in healthy donors. Vbeta (60) and Jbeta (13) primers were used in the PCR. Sequenced by immunoSEQ multiplex PCR; TCRdb stores in-frame clones only, minus some. The table shows some 80,000 clones, with about 84% occurring only once. Sequencing used PBMCs. These receptors came from a man aged 40-55 years in good health and CMV-seronegative.

This clone was detected once. This chain connects TRBV4-3 to TRBJ1-2; no firm D call. The V gene lost 1 base and the J gene lost 8 bases, with 14 bases spanning the gap. The length of the CDR3 is 14 residues. Germline V gene lookup returns CDR1 LGHNA and CDR2 YSLEER. CDR3 sequence: CASSQGSRVYGYTF. CDR3 DNA sequence: TGCGCCAGCAGCCAAGGGTCGAGAGTATACGGCTACACCTTC.

This chain links TRBV5-1 with TRBJ2-2; D may be TRBD1 (6 bases). With 4 bases removed from V and 5 bases from J, the gap between germline ends came to 15 bases. The CDR3 covers 15 residues. Germline V CDR1 and CDR2: SGHRS, YFSETQ. The CDR3 DNA is TGCGCCAGCAGCCCACCAGAGAGGGGGACCGGGGAGCTGTTTTTT. It codes for CASSPPERGTGELFF.

The chain recombines TRBV6-6 with TRBJ1-2; TRBD1 agrees at 9 bases. The CDR3 consists of 15 residues. Unmatched junction bases numbered 15, after V lost 2 bases and J lost 14 bases. Germline assignment: CDR1 MNHNY and CDR2 SVGAGI (reference sequence). The chain's CDR3 is CASSYPETGQGPGTF. DNA for the CDR3: TGTGCCAGCAGTTACCCCGAAACGGGACAGGGCCCGGGGACCTTC.

This sequence joins TRBV10-1 and TRBJ2-1, with 7 nucleotides matching TRBD1. The CDR3 sequence is 12 residues long. From germline, CDR1 is WNHNN and CDR2 SYGVQD (reference sequence). Losses at the gene ends were 5 bases for V and 6 bases for J; bases not matched to a gene: 1. The CDR3 region has the DNA TGCGCCAGCAGTTCAGGGGGCAATGAGCAGTTCTTC. The encoded protein is CASSSGGNEQFF.

V usage is TRBV10-1 and J usage is TRBJ2-3, with TRBD2 as a possible D gene (6 bases). Germline loops: CDR1 WNHNN, CDR2 SYGVQD (reference sequence). The V and J ends lost 6 bases and 0 bases respectively, with 16 bases between them. The CDR3 totals 16 residues. This CDR3 is CASSLGGRSSTDTQYF. The CDR3 bases are TGCGCCAGCAGCCTAGGAGGGAGATCCAGCACAGATACGCAGTATTTT.

The rearrangement links TRBV5-1 to TRBJ2-7; 7 bases agree with TRBD1. The junction had 1 base not matched to a gene; V was cut back by 2 bases and J by 2 bases. CDR1 is SGHRS, CDR2 YFSETQ, per germline. The CDR3 is 13 residues long. This CDR3 reads CASSLRGPYEQYF. DNA of the CDR3: TGCGCCAGCAGCTTAAGGGGGCCCTACGAGCAGTACTTC. The whole variable domain, filled in from reference TRBV5-1 and TRBJ2-7, reads KAGVTQTPRYLIKTRGQQVTLSCSPISGHRSVSWYQQTPGQGLQFLFEYFSETQRNKGNFPGRFSGRQFSNSRSEMNVSTLELGDSALYLCASSLRGPYEQYFGPGTRLTVT.

V is TRBV6-5 and J is TRBJ1-5; D not certain. There are 13 residues in the CDR3. V was trimmed by 3 bases and J by 1 base, leaving 4 bases between them. Germline V CDR1 and CDR2: MNHEY, SVGAGI. The CDR3 nucleotides read TGTGCCAGCAGTTATTCAAGCAATCAGCCCCAGCATTTT. This codes for CASSYSSNQPQHF.

This clone came up once. The chain carries TRBV7-2 and TRBJ1-2, with 10 bases that match TRBD1. Germline trimming cut 6 bases from V and 8 bases from J; bases unmatched to any gene: 15. Germline values: CDR1 SGHTA, CDR2 FQGNSA. The CDR3 consists of 16 residues. The CDR3 is CASRLTTGTGADGYTF. The CDR3 nucleotides read TGTGCCAGCAGGTTGACTACCGGGACAGGGGCCGACGGCTACACCTTC.

With respect to this clone: Other DNA sequences of this sample code for an identical CDR3. The CDR3 DNA sequence: TGCGCCAGCAGCCTTTCTAGCGGCGCAGATACGCAGTATTTT. Protein product: CASSLSSGADTQYF. This rearrangement joins TRBV4-3 to TRBJ2-3; 7 bases are shared with TRBD2. There are 14 residues in the CDR3. CDR1 is LGHNA and CDR2 is YSLEER in the germline V gene. Trimming removed 4 bases from V and 4 bases from J; junction bases left unmatched: 5.

This rearrangement joins TRBV5-6 to TRBJ1-1, with D unresolved. The germline CDR1 and CDR2 sequences are SGHDT and YYEEEE. The length of the CDR3 is 19 residues. The V and J ends lost 0 bases and 0 bases respectively, with 21 bases between them. The CDR3, as DNA: TGTGCCAGCAGCTTGGCGGTCGGGAAAATGGGGTCCATGAACACTGAAGCTTTCTTT. Protein sequence: CASSLAVGKMGSMNTEAFF.

This chain uses TRBV6-5 with TRBJ1-1; weak D call: TRBD1 (6 bases). Germline V gives CDR1 MNHEY, CDR2 SVGAGI. V was trimmed by 6 bases and J by 2 bases, leaving 10 bases between them. This CDR3 region has 13 residues. CDR3 protein: CASSRTENTEAFF. The CDR3 nucleotides are TGTGCCAGCAGCCGGACAGAAAACACTGAAGCTTTCTTT.

This clone showed up just once. The rearrangement uses TRBV6-1 and TRBJ1-5; D remains unclear. The V gene's germline CDR1 is MNHNS and CDR2 SASEGT. CDR3 length: 14 amino acids. The V and J ends lost 7 bases and 3 bases respectively, with 13 bases between them. The CDR3 sequence is CASTTRRANQPQHF. Here the CDR3 DNA reads TGTGCCAGCACGACCAGGCGGGCCAATCAGCCCCAGCATTTT.

This clone was counted at least ten times. The chain joins TRBV7-9 to TRBJ2-3, with D possibly matching TRBD1 (7 bases). The length of the CDR3 is 16 residues. Germline V gene sequence: CDR1 SEHNR, CDR2 FQNEAQ (reference sequence). Trimming left V 5 bases short and J 4 bases short, with 19 bases between. CDR3 protein: CASSTPGGQGPDTQYF. The CDR3 DNA reads as TGTGCCAGCAGCACCCCAGGGGGGCAGGGCCCAGATACGCAGTATTTT.

The CDR3 protein is CASSLSTGQAYEQYF. The CDR3 bases are TGCGCCAGCAGCTTGTCGACAGGGCAAGCCTACGAGCAGTACTTC. The chain is built from TRBV5-1 and TRBJ2-7, with TRBD1 matching 7 bases. Trimming cost V 1 base and J 2 bases; bases outside gene matches: 6. This CDR3 has 15 residues. Germline loops: CDR1 SGHRS, CDR2 YFSETQ.

V is TRBV18 and J is TRBJ2-7, with TRBD1 as a possible D gene (6 bases). Germline V gives CDR1 KGHSH, CDR2 LQKENI. CDR3 length equals 13 residues. V lost 0 bases, J lost 3 bases, and 6 bases lay in between. The CDR3 here is CASSPPDSYEQYF. The CDR3 region has the DNA TGTGCCAGCTCACCACCGGACAGCTACGAGCAGTACTTC.

The chain links TRBV30 to TRBJ2-4; D not resolved. The V gene lost 7 bases and the J gene lost 7 bases, with 14 bases spanning the gap. Germline V CDR1 and CDR2: GTSNPN, SVGIG (reference sequence). CDR3 length: 12 residues. The DNA for the CDR3 is TGTGCCTCCTCAGACTCTGCGAACATTCAGTACTTC. Protein product: CASSDSANIQYF.

The V and J genes are TRBV19 and TRBJ1-5; perhaps TRBD1 as D (5 bases). There are 17 residues in the CDR3. V dropped 3 bases and J dropped 6 bases, with 21 bases sitting between them. Germline CDR1 LNHDA, CDR2 SQIVND (reference sequence). The CDR3, as DNA: TGTGCCAGTAGTATTGGCCCGTACAGGCAGGGTCGTCAGCCCCAGCATTTT. This codes for CASSIGPYRQGRQPQHF.

This clone is a singleton in its sample. V and J are TRBV6-9 and TRBJ2-5; the D gene is possibly TRBD1 (6 bases). The J call is doubtful: the DNA matches TRBJ2-7 better. In germline, CDR1 is MNHGY, CDR2 SVAAGI. The CDR3 has 15 residues. CDR3 nucleotide sequence: TGTGCCAGCAGTTACTCCCCCCCGGGACACTACGAGCAGTACTTC. Translating gives CASSYSPPGHYEQYF.

The chain uses TRBV30 and TRBJ2-3, with TRBD2 as a possible D gene (5 bases). This CDR3 is built from 13 residues. CDR1 GTSNPN and CDR2 SVGIG come from the germline V gene (reference sequence). Deletions cut 3 bases from V and 5 bases from J, with 12 bases between. This CDR3 reads CAWRLLAIDTQYF. The CDR3 DNA reads TGTGCCTGGAGACTCCTAGCTATAGATACGCAGTATTTT.

V usage is TRBV28 and J usage is TRBJ1-1; possibly TRBD1 for D (6 bases). V was shortened by 5 bases and J by 0 bases, with 7 bases between the two germline ends. CDR3 length: 13 amino acids. Germline values: CDR1 MDHEN, CDR2 SYDVKM. The DNA for the CDR3 is TGTGCCAGCAGTGCAGGGGTGAACACTGAAGCTTTCTTT. Translated: CASSAGVNTEAFF.

The chain carries TRBV6-5 and TRBJ2-1; 12 bases fit TRBD1. V shed 0 bases and J 12 bases; nucleotides not matched to a gene: 9. The CDR3 extends over 16 amino acids. CDR1 and CDR2 from the germline V gene are MNHEY and SVGAGI. DNA of the CDR3: TGTGCCAGCAGTTACTCAGGGACAGGGGGCACGATGGGGCAGTTCTTC. Translating it yields CASSYSGTGGTMGQFF.

The chain is built from TRBV9 and TRBJ2-3, with 10 bases lining up with TRBD2. V lost 4 bases to trimming and J lost 6 bases; unmatched junction nucleotides: 14. CDR3 length: 17 residues. Per the germline V gene, CDR1 is SGDLS and CDR2 is YYNGEE. This CDR3 is CASSQGGAGGPGDTQYF. In nucleotides, the CDR3 is TGTGCCAGCAGCCAGGGAGGAGCGGGGGGGCCGGGGGATACGCAGTATTTT.

The chain carries TRBV14 and TRBJ2-2, with D possibly being TRBD1 (6 bases). Germline values: CDR1 SGHDN, CDR2 FVKESK. Trimming cost V 4 bases and J 12 bases, with 15 bases left between them. The CDR3 is 13 residues long. The CDR3 DNA reads as TGTGCCAGCAGCCGAACCACAGGGATTCAGCTGTTTTTT. Translated: CASSRTTGIQLFF.

The chain employs TRBV29-1 and TRBJ2-1; TRBD2 aligns across 7 bases. Germline-derived CDR1 and CDR2 are SQVTM and ANQGSEA. CDR3 length: 11 residues. Trimming removed 5 bases from V and 9 bases from J; junction bases left unmatched: 4. CDR3 protein: CSVKSGGEQFF. For the CDR3, the DNA is TGCAGCGTTAAATCGGGGGGTGAGCAGTTCTTC.

The rearrangement links TRBV5-1 to TRBJ1-2, with D maybe TRBD1 (6 bases). Germline CDR1 and CDR2: SGHRS and YFSETQ. CDR3 length equals 14 residues. The V end was cut by 0 bases, the J end by 2 bases, with 8 bases between. The CDR3, as DNA: TGCGCCAGCAGCTTGGTGAGGGGGAACTATGGCTACACCTTC. Translation: CASSLVRGNYGYTF.

This chain joins TRBV7-2 and TRBJ2-7; 7 positions agree with TRBD1. The germline CDR1 and CDR2 sequences are SGHTA and FQGNSA. The CDR3 is 14 residues long. Trimming at V came to 6 bases and at J to 3 bases, leaving 8 bases not matched to a gene. The CDR3 DNA is TGTGCCAGCAGTCTAGACAGGGAAAGCTACGAGCAGTACTTC. Protein sequence: CASSLDRESYEQYF.

J is TRBJ1-4 and V is TRBV2, with 11 bases matching TRBD1. Germline lookup yields CDR1 SNHLY and CDR2 FYNNEI. V trimming: 4 bases; J trimming: 7 bases; junction bases outside the gene matches: 5. This CDR3 contains 15 residues. The CDR3 nucleotides are TGTGCCAGCAGTGGAGGACAGGGGGCCCGTGAAAAACTGTTTTTT. As protein: CASSGGQGAREKLFF.